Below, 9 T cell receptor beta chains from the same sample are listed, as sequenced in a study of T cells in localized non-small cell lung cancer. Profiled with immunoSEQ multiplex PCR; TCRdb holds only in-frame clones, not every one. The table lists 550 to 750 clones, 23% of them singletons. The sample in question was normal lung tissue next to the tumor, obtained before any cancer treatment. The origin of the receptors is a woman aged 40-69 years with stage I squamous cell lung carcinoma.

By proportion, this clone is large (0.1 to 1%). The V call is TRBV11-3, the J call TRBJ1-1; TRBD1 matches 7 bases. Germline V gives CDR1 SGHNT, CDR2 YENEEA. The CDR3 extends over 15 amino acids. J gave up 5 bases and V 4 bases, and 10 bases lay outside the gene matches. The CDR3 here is CASSWRETGNTEAFF. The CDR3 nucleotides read TGTGCCAGCAGCTGGAGGGAGACAGGGAATACTGAAGCTTTCTTT.

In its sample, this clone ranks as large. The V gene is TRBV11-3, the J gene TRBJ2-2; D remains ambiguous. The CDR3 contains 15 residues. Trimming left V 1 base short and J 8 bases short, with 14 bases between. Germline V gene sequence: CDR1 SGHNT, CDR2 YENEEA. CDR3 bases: TGTGCCAGCAGCTTAGTTGGGCGGTCCAGGGGGGAGCTGTTTTTT. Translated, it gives CASSLVGRSRGELFF.

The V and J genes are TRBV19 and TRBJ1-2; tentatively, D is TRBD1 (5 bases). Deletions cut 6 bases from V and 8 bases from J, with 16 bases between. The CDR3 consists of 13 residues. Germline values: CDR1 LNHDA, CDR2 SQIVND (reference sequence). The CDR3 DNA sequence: TGTGCCAGTAGGCTCGACAGCGCGTGGGGCTACACCTTC. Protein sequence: CASRLDSAWGYTF.

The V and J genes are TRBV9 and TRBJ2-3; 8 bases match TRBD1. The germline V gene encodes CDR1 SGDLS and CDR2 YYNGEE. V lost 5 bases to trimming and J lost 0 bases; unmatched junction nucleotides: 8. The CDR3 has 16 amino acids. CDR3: CASSPPGQGSTDTQYF. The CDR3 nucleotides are TGTGCCAGCAGTCCCCCAGGACAGGGCAGCACAGATACGCAGTATTTT. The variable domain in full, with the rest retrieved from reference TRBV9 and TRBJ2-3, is DSGVTQTPKHLITATGQRVTLRCSPRSGDLSVYWYQQSLDQGLQFLIQYYNGEERAKGNILERFSAQQFPDLHSELNLSSLELGDSALYFCASSPPGQGSTDTQYFGPGTRLTVL.

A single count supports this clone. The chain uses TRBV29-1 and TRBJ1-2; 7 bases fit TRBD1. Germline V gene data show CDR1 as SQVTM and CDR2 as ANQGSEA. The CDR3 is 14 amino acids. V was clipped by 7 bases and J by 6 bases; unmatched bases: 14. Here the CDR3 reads CSALGQRAGDGYTF. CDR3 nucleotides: TGCAGCGCTTTGGGACAGCGAGCGGGTGATGGCTACACCTTC. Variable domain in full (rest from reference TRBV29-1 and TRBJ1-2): SAVISQKPSRDICQRGTSLTIQCQVDSQVTMMFWYRQQPGQSLTLIATANQGSEATYESGFVIDKFPISRPNLTFSTLTVSNMSPEDSSIYLCSALGQRAGDGYTFGSGTRLTVV.

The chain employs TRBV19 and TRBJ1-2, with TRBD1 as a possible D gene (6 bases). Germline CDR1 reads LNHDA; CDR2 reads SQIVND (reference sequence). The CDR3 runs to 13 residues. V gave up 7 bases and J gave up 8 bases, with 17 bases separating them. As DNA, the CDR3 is TGTGCCAGTACCGCAGGGGCCACTGGGGGCTACACCTTC. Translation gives CASTAGATGGYTF.

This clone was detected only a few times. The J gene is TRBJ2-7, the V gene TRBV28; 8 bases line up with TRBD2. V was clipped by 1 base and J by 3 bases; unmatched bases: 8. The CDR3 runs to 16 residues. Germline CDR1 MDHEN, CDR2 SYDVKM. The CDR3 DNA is TGTGCCAGCAGTTTATCCATAAAGCGGGGGTTCTACGAGCAGTACTTC. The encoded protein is CASSLSIKRGFYEQYF.

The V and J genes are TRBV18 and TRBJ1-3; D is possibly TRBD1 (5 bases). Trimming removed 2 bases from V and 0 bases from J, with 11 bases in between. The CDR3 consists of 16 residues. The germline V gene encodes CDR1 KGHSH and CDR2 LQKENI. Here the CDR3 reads CASSPRGQSSGNTIYF. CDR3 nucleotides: TGTGCCAGCTCACCAAGGGGCCAGAGCTCTGGAAACACCATATATTTT.

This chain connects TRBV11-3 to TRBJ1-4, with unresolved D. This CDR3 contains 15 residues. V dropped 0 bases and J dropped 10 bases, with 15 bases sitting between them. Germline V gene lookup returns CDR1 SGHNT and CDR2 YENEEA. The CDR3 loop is CASSLESPGLGKLFF. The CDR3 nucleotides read TGTGCCAGCAGCTTAGAGTCGCCCGGGCTGGGAAAACTGTTTTTT.